This T cell receptor (beta chain) was sequenced during a study of response to subunit inactivated influenza vaccine. Points from the study as a whole: The study's authors posited that every seasonal influenza vaccination enlists few new T cells.

This CDR3 spans 14 amino acids. CDR1 is SGDLS, CDR2 YYNGEE, per germline. V dropped 4 bases and J dropped 1 base, with 12 bases sitting between them. On this clonotype: The target antigen is unknown.

TCRdb processed the RT-PCR reads anew with MiXCR; each CDR3 protein has one entry. The sample includes 500,000 to 600,000 distinct CDR3 sequences, less than 15% seen only once; the top ten take around 10%. The TCR originated in a man aged 45-65 years who received an inactivated influenza vaccine. The chain is built from TRBV9 and TRBJ2-7; D remains unclear. Sample: PBMCs from blood, taken 11 to 12 days after vaccination. CDR3 in DNA: TGTGCCAGCAGCCCGCGACTGATTTCCTACGAGCAGTACTTC. This translates into CASSPRLISYEQYF.